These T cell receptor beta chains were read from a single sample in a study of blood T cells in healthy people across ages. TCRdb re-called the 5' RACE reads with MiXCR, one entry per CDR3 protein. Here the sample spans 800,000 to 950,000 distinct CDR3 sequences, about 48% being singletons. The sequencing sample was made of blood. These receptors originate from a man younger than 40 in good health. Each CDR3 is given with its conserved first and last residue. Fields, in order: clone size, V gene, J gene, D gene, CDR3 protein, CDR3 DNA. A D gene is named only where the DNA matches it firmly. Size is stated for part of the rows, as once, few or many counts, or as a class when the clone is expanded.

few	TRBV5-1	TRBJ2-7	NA	CASSSPSVGSYEQYF	TGCGCCAGCAGCTCCCCGTCGGTCGGTTCCTACGAGCAGTACTTC
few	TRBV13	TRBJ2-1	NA	CASSLRTNSYNEQFF	TGTGCCAGCAGCTTAAGGACAAACTCCTACAATGAGCAGTTCTTC
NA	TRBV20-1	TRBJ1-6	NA	CSADEQSSYNSPLHF	TGCAGTGCTGATGAACAGAGCTCCTATAATTCACCCCTCCACTTT
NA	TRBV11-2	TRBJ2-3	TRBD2	CASSPITSGGADTQYF	TGTGCCAGCAGCCCAATAACTAGCGGGGGTGCAGATACGCAGTATTTT
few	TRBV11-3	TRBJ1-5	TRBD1	CAQGTGHHQPQHF	TGTGCCCAAGGGACAGGTCACCATCAGCCCCAGCATTTT
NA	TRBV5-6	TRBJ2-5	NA	CASSKTGRETQYF	TGTGCCAGCAGCAAGACGGGTCGCGAGACCCAGTACTTC
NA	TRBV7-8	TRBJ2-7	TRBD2	CASAGSGGSYEQYF	TGTGCCAGCGCGGGTAGCGGGGGTTCTTACGAGCAGTACTTC
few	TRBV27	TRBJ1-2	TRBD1	CASSGQGNGYTF	TGTGCCAGCAGTGGACAGGGGAATGGCTACACCTTC
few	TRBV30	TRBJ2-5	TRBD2	CARSSGGPQETQYF	TGTGCCCGGAGTAGCGGGGGGCCGCAAGAGACCCAGTACTTC
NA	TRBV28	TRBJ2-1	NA	CASSITYNEQFF	TGTGCCAGCAGTATTACCTACAATGAGCAGTTCTTC
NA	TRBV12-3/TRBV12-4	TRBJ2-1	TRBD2	CASSSVAGANDNEQFF	TGTGCCAGCAGTTCCGTAGCGGGGGCCAATGACAATGAGCAGTTCTTC
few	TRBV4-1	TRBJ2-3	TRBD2	CASSLRRRTSGGNHDTQYF	TGCGCCAGCAGCCTGAGACGACGAACTAGCGGGGGGAACCACGATACGCAGTATTTT
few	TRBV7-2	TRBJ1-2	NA	CASSSDHRRYTF	TGTGCCAGCAGCTCTGACCATAGGCGCTACACCTTC
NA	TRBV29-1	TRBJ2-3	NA	CSVKGGVTDTQYF	TGCAGCGTAAAGGGTGGGGTCACAGATACGCAGTATTTT
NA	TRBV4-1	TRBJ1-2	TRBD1	CASSQGGQNYGCTF	TGCGCCAGCAGCCAAGGGGGACAGAACTATGGCTGCACCTTC
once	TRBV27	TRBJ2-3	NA	CASSLGQGGTDPQYF	TGTGCCAGCAGTTTAGGTCAGGGAGGGACAGATCCGCAGTATTTT
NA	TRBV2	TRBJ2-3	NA	CASMDAVAARDTQYF	TGTGCCAGCATGGACGCAGTAGCCGCGAGGGATACGCAGTATTTT
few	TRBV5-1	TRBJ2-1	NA	CASSLEPSAVGFF	TGCGCCAGCAGCTTGGAGCCTAGCGCGGTTGGGTTCTTC
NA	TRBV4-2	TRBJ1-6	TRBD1	CASSPRQGRDPPLHF	TGTGCCAGCAGCCCACGACAGGGTAGGGATCCACCCCTCCACTTT
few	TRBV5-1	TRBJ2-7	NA	CASSLARQGRTYEQYF	TGCGCCAGCAGCTTGGCTCGGCAGGGGAGAACCTACGAGCAGTACTTC
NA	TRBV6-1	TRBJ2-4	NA	CASSEVGLKDFLRNIQYF	TGTGCCAGCAGTGAAGTTGGATTAAAGGACTTCCTAAGAAACATTCAGTACTTC
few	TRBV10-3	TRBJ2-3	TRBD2	CAISDPERGSTDTQYF	TGTGCCATCAGTGATCCCGAGCGGGGGAGCACAGATACGCAGTATTTT
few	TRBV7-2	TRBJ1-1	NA	CASSPRRAEAFF	TGTGCCAGCAGCCCCCGGCGGGCCGAAGCTTTCTTT
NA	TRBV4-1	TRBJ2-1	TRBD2	CANSRLKAGGNEQFF	TGCGCCAACAGCCGACTTAAGGCGGGGGGTAATGAGCAGTTCTTC
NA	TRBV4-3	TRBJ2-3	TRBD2	CASSQDLHGGGAGDTQYF	TGCGCCAGCAGCCAAGATCTGCATGGCGGGGGGGCTGGTGATACGCAGTATTTT
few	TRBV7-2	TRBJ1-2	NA	CASSANARGWGYTF	TGTGCCAGCAGCGCAAATGCCAGGGGCTGGGGCTACACCTTC
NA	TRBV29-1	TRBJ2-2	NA	CSVGGYTGELFF	TGCAGCGTTGGCGGGTACACCGGGGAGCTGTTTTTT
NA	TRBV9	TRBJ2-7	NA	CASSVAAGYYEQYF	TGTGCCAGCAGCGTAGCTGCGGGGTACTACGAGCAGTACTTC